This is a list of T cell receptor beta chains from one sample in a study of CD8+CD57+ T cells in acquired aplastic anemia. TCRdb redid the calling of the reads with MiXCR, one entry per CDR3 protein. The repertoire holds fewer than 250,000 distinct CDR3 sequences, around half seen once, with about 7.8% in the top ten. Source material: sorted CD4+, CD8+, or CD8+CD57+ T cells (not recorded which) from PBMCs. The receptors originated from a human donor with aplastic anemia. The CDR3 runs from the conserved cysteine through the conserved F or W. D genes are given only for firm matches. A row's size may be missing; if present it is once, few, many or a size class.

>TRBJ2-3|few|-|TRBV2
CASSGQLTDTQYF
TGTGCCAGCAGTGGACAGCTCACAGATACGCAGTATTTT
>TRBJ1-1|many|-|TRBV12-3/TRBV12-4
CASTQRRLMNTEAFF
TGTGCCAGCACCCAAAGACGGCTCATGAACACTGAAGCTTTCTTT
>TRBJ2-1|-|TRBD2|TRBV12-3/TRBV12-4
CASTTRGGGDNEQFF
TGTGCCAGCACCACTCGGGGGGGGGGGGACAATGAGCAGTTCTTC
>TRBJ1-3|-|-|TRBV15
CATSRGYSGNTIYF
TGTGCCACCAGCAGAGGTTACAGTGGAAACACCATATATTTT
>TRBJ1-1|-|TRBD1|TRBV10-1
CASKGQNSEAFF
TGCGCCAGCAAGGGACAGAACTCTGAAGCTTTCTTT
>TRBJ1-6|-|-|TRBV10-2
CASSYSGVQSPLHF
TGTGCCAGCAGTTACTCAGGGGTACAATCACCCCTCCACTTT
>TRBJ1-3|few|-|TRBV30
CAWSGQSRNTIYF
TGTGCCTGGAGCGGACAGAGTAGAAACACCATATATTTT
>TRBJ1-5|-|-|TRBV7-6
CASQAQGDNQPQHF
TGTGCCAGCCAGGCGCAGGGTGACAATCAGCCCCAGCATTTT
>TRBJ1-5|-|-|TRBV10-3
CAISAQGEFQPQHF
TGTGCCATCAGTGCACAGGGCGAGTTTCAGCCCCAGCATTTT
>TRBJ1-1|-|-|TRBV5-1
CASSWTLVVDRILTEAFF
TGCGCCAGCAGCTGGACCCTCGTTGTTGACAGGATTCTCACTGAAGCTTTCTTT
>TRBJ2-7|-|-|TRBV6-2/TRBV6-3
CASSYQGPNYEQYF
TGTGCCAGCAGTTATCAAGGGCCTAACTACGAGCAGTACTTC
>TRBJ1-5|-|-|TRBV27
CASSYSGRGNQPQHF
TGTGCCAGCAGTTATTCGGGGAGAGGCAATCAGCCCCAGCATTTT
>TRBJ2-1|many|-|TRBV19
CASYSYNEQFF
TGTGCCAGCTACTCCTACAATGAGCAGTTCTTC
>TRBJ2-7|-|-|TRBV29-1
CSGTRYEQYF
TGCAGCGGGACCCGATACGAGCAGTACTTC
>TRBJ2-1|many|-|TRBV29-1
CSVEPGSNEQFF
TGCAGCGTTGAGCCAGGGAGCAATGAGCAGTTCTTC
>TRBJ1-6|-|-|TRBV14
CASSPFSSVNSPLHF
TGTGCCAGCAGCCCTTTCTCGTCAGTCAATTCACCCCTCCACTTT
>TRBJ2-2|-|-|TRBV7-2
CAIMAAGPNTGELFF
TGTGCCATCATGGCTGCGGGGCCGAACACCGGGGAGCTGTTTTTT
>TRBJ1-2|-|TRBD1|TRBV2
CASSGTGIGYTF
TGTGCCAGCAGCGGGACAGGGATTGGCTACACCTTC
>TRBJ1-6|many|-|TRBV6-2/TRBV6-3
CASSYEYSPLHF
TGTGCCAGCAGTTACGAGTATTCACCCCTCCACTTT
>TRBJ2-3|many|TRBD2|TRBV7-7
CASSSGTSRFPDTQYF
TGTGCTAGCAGCTCAGGGACTAGTCGTTTCCCAGATACGCAGTATTTT
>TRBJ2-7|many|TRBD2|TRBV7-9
CASSTRTSGSSGEQYF
TGTGCCAGCAGCACCCGGACTAGCGGGAGCTCCGGCGAGCAGTACTTC
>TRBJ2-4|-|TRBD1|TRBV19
CASSILGTAAKNIQYF
TGTGCCAGTAGTATCCTAGGGACAGCAGCCAAAAACATTCAGTACTTC
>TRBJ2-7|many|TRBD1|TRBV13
CASSSTGDYEQYF
TGTGCCAGCAGCTCAACAGGGGATTACGAGCAGTACTTC
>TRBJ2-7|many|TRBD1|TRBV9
CASSPTDRGYEQYF
TGTGCCAGCAGCCCGACGGACAGGGGCTACGAGCAGTACTTC
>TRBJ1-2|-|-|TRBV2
CARKTKVRGIDYGYTF
TGTGCCAGGAAAACTAAGGTCAGGGGAATCGACTATGGCTACACCTTC
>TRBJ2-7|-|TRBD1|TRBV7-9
CASSNTGGEQYF
TGCGCCAGCAGCAATACAGGGGGGGAGCAGTACTTC
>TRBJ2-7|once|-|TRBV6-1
CASSATSMSYEQYF
TGTGCCAGCAGTGCGACTAGTATGTCCTACGAGCAGTACTTC
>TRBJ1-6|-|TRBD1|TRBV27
CASMDRLNSPLHF
TGTGCCAGCATGGACAGGTTGAATTCACCCCTCCACTTT
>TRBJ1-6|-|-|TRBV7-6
CASSQVSNSPLHF
TGTGCCAGCAGCCAAGTGAGTAATTCACCCCTCCACTTT
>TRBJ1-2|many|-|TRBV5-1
CASRGGTGRDGYTF
TGCGCCAGCAGGGGAGGTACTGGCAGAGACGGCTACACCTTC
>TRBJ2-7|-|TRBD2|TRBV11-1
CASSSMTSGSISYEQYF
TGTGCCAGCAGCTCCATGACTAGCGGGTCCATATCCTACGAGCAGTACTTC
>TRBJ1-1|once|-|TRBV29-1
CSVGDMGGKAFF
TGCAGCGTAGGTGACATGGGGGGGAAAGCTTTCTTT
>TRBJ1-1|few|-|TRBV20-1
CSANSPGYTEAFF
TGCAGTGCAAACTCCCCGGGATACACTGAAGCTTTCTTT
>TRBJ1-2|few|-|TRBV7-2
CASSMGGGSGNTF
TGTGCCAGCAGCATGGGAGGAGGCTCTGGAAACACCTTC
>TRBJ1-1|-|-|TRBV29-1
CSVEDTVYTEAFF
TGCAGCGTTGAAGACACAGTTTACACTGAAGCTTTCTTT
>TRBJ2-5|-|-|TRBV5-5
CASSFRGETQYF
TGTGCCAGCAGCTTTAGGGGAGAGACCCAGTACTTC
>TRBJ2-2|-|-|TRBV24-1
CATSDDLTEMGELFF
TGTGCCACCAGTGACGACCTAACGGAAATGGGGGAGCTGTTTTTT
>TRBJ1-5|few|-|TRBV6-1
CASFIGVYSNQPQHF
TGTGCCAGCTTCATCGGGGTCTATAGCAATCAGCCCCAGCATTTT
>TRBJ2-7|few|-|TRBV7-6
CASSYGGFYEQYF
TGTGCCAGCAGCTACGGGGGCTTCTACGAGCAGTACTTC
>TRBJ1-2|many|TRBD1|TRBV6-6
CASSYTRDRGNYGYTF
TGTGCCAGCAGTTACACCAGGGACAGGGGGAACTATGGCTACACCTTC
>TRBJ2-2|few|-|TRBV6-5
CASSPWAPGELFF
TGTGCCAGCAGCCCCTGGGCCCCCGGGGAGCTGTTTTTT
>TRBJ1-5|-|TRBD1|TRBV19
CASGQGSNQPQHF
TGTGCCAGTGGACAGGGCAGCAATCAGCCCCAGCATTTT
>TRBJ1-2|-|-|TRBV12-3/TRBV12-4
CASSLRLGNYGYTF
TGTGCCAGCAGTTTACGTTTAGGGAACTATGGCTACACCTTC
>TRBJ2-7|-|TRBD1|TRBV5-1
CASAPYTGTGGYEQYF
TGCGCCAGCGCACCTTACACCGGGACAGGGGGTTACGAGCAGTACTTC
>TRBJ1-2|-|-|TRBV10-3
CAISGMADYGYTF
TGTGCCATCAGTGGAATGGCGGATTATGGCTACACCTTC
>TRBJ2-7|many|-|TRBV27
CASSDDPYEQYF
TGTGCCAGCAGTGATGACCCCTACGAGCAGTACTTC
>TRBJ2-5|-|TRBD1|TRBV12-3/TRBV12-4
CACSLTGTGGLETQYF
TGTGCCTGCAGTCTTACCGGGACAGGGGGCTTGGAGACCCAGTACTTC
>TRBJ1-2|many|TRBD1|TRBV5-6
CASSLIGGSYGYTF
TGTGCCAGCAGCTTAATAGGGGGCAGCTATGGCTACACCTTC
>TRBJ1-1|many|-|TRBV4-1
CASSQGMTENTEAFF
TGCGCCAGCAGCCAAGGTATGACAGAGAACACTGAAGCTTTCTTT
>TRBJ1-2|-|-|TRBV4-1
CASSQEAGSLNYGYTF
TGCGCCAGCAGCCAAGAGGCGGGGTCCTTAAACTATGGCTACACCTTC
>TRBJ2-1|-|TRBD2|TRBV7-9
CASSLVGAGGPGEQFF
TGTGCCAGCAGCTTAGTTGGAGCGGGGGGGCCAGGGGAGCAGTTCTTC
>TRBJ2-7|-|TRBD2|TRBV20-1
CSASGTSGGPGVSEQYF
TGCAGTGCTAGTGGGACTAGCGGGGGGCCGGGGGTAAGCGAGCAGTACTTC
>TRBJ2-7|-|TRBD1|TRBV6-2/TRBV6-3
CASRVDRGPSYEQYF
TGTGCCAGCAGAGTGGACAGGGGTCCTTCCTACGAGCAGTACTTC